The next 30 T cell receptor beta chains were all read from a single sample in a study of blood T cell repertoires in COVID-19. Some clones are missing from TCRdb's copy, which holds only in-frame ones; the method was immunoSEQ multiplex PCR. The table records about 260,000 clones, over 80% of them present only once. The sample consisted of PBMCs or T cells enriched from blood (not recorded which). The source is a woman aged 40 to 50 who had been exposed to COVID-19.

The rearrangement uses TRBV7-4 and TRBJ2-1; no reliable D call. V dropped 2 bases and J dropped 8 bases, with 7 bases sitting between them. The CDR3 is 12 residues long. Germline-derived CDR1 and CDR2 are SGHVT and SQSDAQ. This chain's CDR3 is CASSLYSDEQFF. CDR3 coding DNA: TGTGCCAGCAGCTTATACTCCGATGAGCAGTTCTTC.

The table lists this clone with a count of one. The J gene is TRBJ1-1, the V gene TRBV27; weak D call: TRBD1 (6 bases). V lost 8 bases, J lost 2 bases, and 12 bases lay in between. The CDR3 extends over 13 amino acids. The germline V gene encodes CDR1 MNHEY and CDR2 SMNVEV (reference sequence). The CDR3 reads CASRRGENTEAFF. As DNA, the CDR3 is TGTGCCAGCCGCAGGGGAGAAAACACTGAAGCTTTCTTT.

This clone appeared once. The chain employs TRBV18 and TRBJ2-5; 7 bases fit TRBD2. With 8 bases clipped from V and 8 bases from J, the junction kept 2 bases outside the gene matches. Germline CDR1 KGHSH, CDR2 LQKENI. The CDR3 totals 10 residues. This CDR3 reads CASRGDTQYF. The CDR3 coding sequence is TGTGCCAGCCGGGGGGATACCCAGTACTTC. The complete variable domain, with remaining parts taken from reference TRBV18 and TRBJ2-5, reads NAGVMQNPRHLVRRRGQEARLRCSPMKGHSHVYWYRQLPEEGLKFMVYLQKENIIDESGMPKERFSAEFPKEGPSILRIQQVVRGDSAAYFCASRGDTQYFGPGTRLLVL.

This chain connects TRBV5-4 to TRBJ1-4; 7 nucleotides match TRBD1. This CDR3 is 15 amino acids long. The trim removed 3 bases at V and 5 bases at J, leaving 7 bases unmatched. The germline V gene has CDR1 SGHNT and CDR2 YYREEE (reference sequence). The CDR3 is CASSSGTESNEKLFF. Written as DNA, the CDR3 is TGTGCCAGCAGCTCGGGGACAGAATCAAATGAAAAACTGTTTTTT.

The genes are TRBV21-1 and TRBJ1-6; the table's TRBD1 call for D was not verified on the DNA. TRBV21-1 is an annotated pseudogene. The CDR3 length is 14 residues. CDR3 bases: TGTGCCAGCAGCTGGGGCGGATTAAGGTCACCCCTCCACTTT. Protein: CASSWGGLRSPLHF.

The chain recombines TRBV29-1 with TRBJ2-1; 9 positions agree with TRBD1. V was pared by 6 bases and J by 4 bases, with 4 bases of the junction left unmatched. The CDR3 runs to 13 residues. Germline V CDR1 and CDR2: SQVTM, ANQGSEA. CDR3 in amino acids: CSVRTGAYNEQFF. DNA for the CDR3: TGCAGCGTACGGACAGGGGCTTACAATGAGCAGTTCTTC.

This chain links TRBV30 with TRBJ1-1; a weak D match, TRBD1 (6 bases). Trimming took 4 bases from V and 0 from J, leaving 12 bases between them. Germline lookup yields CDR1 GTSNPN and CDR2 SVGIG (reference sequence). This CDR3 is 14 amino acids long. CDR3 sequence: CAWTDGQMNTEAFF. Written as DNA, the CDR3 is TGTGCCTGGACTGATGGACAGATGAACACTGAAGCTTTCTTT.

CDR3 protein: CASSDSGEGDTGELFF. As DNA, the CDR3 is TGTGCCAGCAGTGACTCGGGTGAGGGGGACACCGGGGAGCTGTTTTTT. J is TRBJ2-2 and V is TRBV6-4, with D perhaps TRBD1 (6 bases). This CDR3 spans 16 amino acids. Trimming removed 0 bases from V and 3 bases from J, with 11 bases in between. CDR1 MRHNA and CDR2 SNTAGT come from the germline V gene.

The DNA for the CDR3 is TGTGCCACCAGTGACTCCAGTCAGGGTCCCTATGGCTACACCTTC. Amino acid sequence: CATSDSSQGPYGYTF. The rearrangement joins TRBV24-1 to TRBJ1-2, with TRBD1 as a possible D gene (5 bases). The germline V and J ends were trimmed by 4 bases and 4 bases, with 15 bases remaining between them. The CDR3 has 15 amino acids. Per germline, CDR1 KGHDR and CDR2 SFDVKD.

The gene calls are TRBV5-1 and TRBJ1-1, with a tentative D call TRBD1 (6 bases). Germline V gene sequence: CDR1 SGHRS, CDR2 YFSETQ. This CDR3 is built from 16 residues. The V end was cut by 4 bases, the J end by 4 bases, with 20 bases between. The CDR3 bases are TGCGCCAGCAGCACTTCCCCCCGGGGGGCTGGCACTGAAGCTTTCTTT. Translation: CASSTSPRGAGTEAFF. The entire variable domain, with the rest obtained from reference TRBV5-1 and TRBJ1-1, is as follows: KAGVTQTPRYLIKTRGQQVTLSCSPISGHRSVSWYQQTPGQGLQFLFEYFSETQRNKGNFPGRFSGRQFSNSRSEMNVSTLELGDSALYLCASSTSPRGAGTEAFFGQGTRLTVV.

Note on this clone: Additional DNA sequences in this sample encode the identical CDR3. This chain joins TRBV3-1 (or the pseudogene TRBV3-2) and TRBJ2-2; tentatively, D is TRBD1 (5 bases). This CDR3 has 13 amino acids. From germline, CDR1 is LGHDT and CDR2 YNNKEL (reference sequence). V was cut by 6 bases and J by 6 bases, with 11 bases left in between. CDR3 in DNA: TGTGCCAGCAGTCTTCAGGGTTCCGGGGAGCTGTTTTTT. Translation: CASSLQGSGELFF.

This sequence joins TRBV7-2 and TRBJ1-3, with D unclear. Germline V gene lookup returns CDR1 SGHTA and CDR2 FQGNSA. V shed 1 base and J shed 0 bases, with 10 bases lying between them. This CDR3 comprises 16 residues. CDR3 loop: CASSLVGLYSGNTIYF. CDR3 sequence (DNA): TGTGCCAGCAGCTTAGTTGGGCTTTACTCTGGAAACACCATATATTTT.

The J gene is TRBJ2-6, the V gene TRBV6-5; TRBD1 aligns across 7 bases. The V gene end was trimmed by 5 bases and the J gene end by 4 bases; junction bases not matched to a gene: 5. CDR1 MNHEY and CDR2 SVGAGI come from the germline V gene. CDR3 length: 15 amino acids. CDR3 loop: CASSPRGHGANVLTF. The DNA for the CDR3 is TGTGCCAGCAGTCCAAGGGGGCACGGGGCCAACGTCCTGACTTTC.

This rearrangement joins TRBV19 to TRBJ2-1; TRBD1 matches at 8 bases. V gave up 3 bases and J gave up 7 bases; unmatched junction bases: 11. This CDR3 has 16 amino acids. CDR1 is LNHDA and CDR2 is SQIVND in the germline V gene (reference sequence). The CDR3, as DNA: TGTGCCAGTAGTATCCCTGGCCAGGGGGCTGGGAATGAGCAGTTCTTC. It encodes CASSIPGQGAGNEQFF. The full variable domain, in which reference TRBV19 and TRBJ2-1 provide the parts outside the CDR3, is DGGITQSPKYLFRKEGQNVTLSCEQNLNHDAMYWYRQDPGQGLRLIYYSQIVNDFQKGDIAEGYSVSREKKESFPLTVTSAQKNPTAFYLCASSIPGQGAGNEQFFGPGTRLTVL.

The chain couples TRBV4-3 to TRBJ2-2; D remains unclear. Trimming pared 4 bases from V and 5 bases from J, leaving 8 bases between. The germline V gene encodes CDR1 LGHNA and CDR2 YSLEER. This CDR3 comprises 13 residues. CDR3 in DNA: TGCGCCAGCAGCCCCACTTGGACCGGGGAGCTGTTTTTT. As protein: CASSPTWTGELFF.

The chain couples TRBV7-9 to TRBJ1-2; a possible D gene is TRBD1 (6 bases). V was clipped by 3 bases and J by 5 bases, with 7 bases between them. The CDR3 runs to 12 residues. Germline values: CDR1 SEHNR, CDR2 FQNEAQ (reference sequence). The CDR3 loop is CASSFTGYGYTF. The CDR3 nucleotides are TGTGCCAGCAGCTTTACAGGGTATGGCTACACCTTC.

The chain has TRBV11-3 and TRBJ1-1; D is perhaps TRBD1 (6 bases). Trimming stripped 6 bases from V and 3 bases from J, with 11 bases between. Germline loops: CDR1 SGHNT, CDR2 YENEEA. The CDR3 spans 13 residues. The CDR3 is CASSLRQDTEAFF. The DNA for the CDR3 is TGTGCCAGCAGTTTACGACAGGACACTGAAGCTTTCTTT.

The rearrangement uses TRBV7-3 and TRBJ1-5; D remains unclear. The V and J ends lost 1 base and 7 bases respectively, with 8 bases between them. Germline V gives CDR1 SGHTA, CDR2 FQGTGA. This CDR3 has 13 residues. CDR3 nucleotide sequence: TGTGCCAGCAGCTTAAAAGCGGGCCAGCCCCAGCATTTT. It translates to CASSLKAGQPQHF.

This rearrangement joins TRBV3-1 (or the pseudogene TRBV3-2) to TRBJ1-2; tentatively, D is TRBD1 (6 bases). V was clipped by 3 bases and J by 4 bases, with 12 bases between them. CDR3 length: 14 residues. Germline assignment: CDR1 LGHDT and CDR2 YNNKEL (reference sequence). CDR3 in DNA: TGTGCCAGCAGCCAGGGGGGGCCGCTCTATGGCTACACCTTC. Its protein product is CASSQGGPLYGYTF.

The V call is TRBV11-3, the J call TRBJ1-3, with 7 bases aligning to TRBD1. In germline, CDR1 is SGHNT, CDR2 YENEEA. The CDR3 runs to 16 residues. V was clipped by 5 bases and J by 2 bases; unmatched bases: 9. The CDR3 sequence is CASSLRGLETGNTIYF. CDR3 sequence (DNA): TGTGCCAGCAGCCTCAGGGGGTTGGAGACTGGAAACACCATATATTTT.

The genes are TRBV21-1 and TRBJ1-2. TRBV21-1 is a pseudogene segment. The CDR3 consists of 17 residues. The CDR3 DNA reads TGTGCCAGCAGCAAAGTGGGTACAAGGAGACGTCGTCATGGCTACACCTTC. It codes for CASSKVGTRRRRHGYTF.

The V and J genes are TRBV20-1 and TRBJ1-2; D ambiguous. CDR1 and CDR2 (germline): DFQATT, SNEGSKA (reference sequence). This CDR3 is 11 amino acids long. The V gene lost 8 bases and the J gene lost 0 bases, with 7 bases spanning the gap. The CDR3 loop reads CSFPANYGYTF. The DNA for the CDR3 is TGCAGTTTCCCCGCTAACTATGGCTACACCTTC.

The chain's CDR3 is CAWSFPGQGVGDTQYF. In DNA, the CDR3 is TGTGCCTGGAGTTTCCCGGGACAGGGGGTAGGGGATACGCAGTATTTT. V and J are TRBV30 and TRBJ2-3; 11 bases are shared with TRBD1. The V and J ends lost 2 bases and 6 bases, in that order; junction bases with no gene match: 10. CDR1 and CDR2 from the germline V gene are GTSNPN and SVGIG (reference sequence). This CDR3 contains 16 residues.

This chain uses TRBV6-5 with TRBJ2-2; D possibly corresponds to TRBD1 (6 bases). Trimming stripped 6 bases from V and 5 bases from J, with 10 bases between. Looked up from germline, CDR1 is MNHEY and CDR2 is SVGAGI. This CDR3 spans 13 amino acids. CDR3 in DNA: TGTGCCAGCAGAATACAGGGTACCGGGGAGCTGTTTTTT. As protein: CASRIQGTGELFF.

This chain uses TRBV9 with TRBJ2-1, with 11 nucleotides matching TRBD2. The CDR3 has 15 amino acids. After removal of 3 bases from V and 7 bases from J, the junction contained 6 bases not matched to a gene. Germline lookup yields CDR1 SGDLS and CDR2 YYNGEE. The CDR3 coding sequence is TGTGCCAGCAGCGAACTAGCGGGAGAGGGGAATGAGCAGTTCTTC. This translates into CASSELAGEGNEQFF.

This chain connects TRBV19 to TRBJ1-6; no reliable D call. Deletions cut 2 bases from V and 4 bases from J, with 12 bases between. Germline CDR1 LNHDA, CDR2 SQIVND (reference sequence). The CDR3 has 16 amino acids. CDR3 nucleotide sequence: TGTGCCAGTAGTATACTCCCGGAGGCTTATAATTCACCCCTCCACTTT. This translates into CASSILPEAYNSPLHF.

The sample holds many counts of this clone. This chain links TRBV27 with TRBJ2-1; tentatively, D is TRBD1 (5 bases). There are 14 residues in the CDR3. Germline V gives CDR1 MNHEY, CDR2 SMNVEV (reference sequence). V shed 2 bases and J shed 8 bases, with 13 bases lying between them. The CDR3 reads CASSLKGVGYEQFF. In nucleotides, the CDR3 is TGTGCCAGCAGTTTAAAAGGGGTGGGGTATGAGCAGTTCTTC.

The rearrangement joins TRBV27 to TRBJ1-2; weak D call: TRBD1 (6 bases). The germline V gene encodes CDR1 MNHEY and CDR2 SMNVEV (reference sequence). V gave up 5 bases and J gave up 10 bases, with 26 bases separating them. CDR3 size: 16 residues. Here the CDR3 DNA reads TGTGCCAGCAGTCCCACAAATTCTGAGGGGGACCCTTTCTACACCTTC. Amino acid sequence: CASSPTNSEGDPFYTF.

The chain links TRBV7-9 to TRBJ2-2; 11 bases map to TRBD2. The CDR3 length is 16 residues. V trimming: 4 bases; J trimming: 4 bases; junction bases outside the gene matches: 5. CDR1 and CDR2 (germline): SEHNR, FQNEAQ (reference sequence). This CDR3 is CASSYGTSGPTGELFF. CDR3 sequence (DNA): TGTGCCAGCAGCTACGGGACTAGCGGCCCCACCGGGGAGCTGTTTTTT.

The J gene is TRBJ2-1, the V gene TRBV5-8; 7 bases map to TRBD1. Germline V gene sequence: CDR1 SGHTS, CDR2 YDEGEE. This CDR3 has 15 residues. V dropped 3 bases and J dropped 10; count of bases not matched to a gene: 13. The CDR3 protein is CASSYPRLRGQEQFF. The CDR3 bases are TGTGCCAGCAGCTACCCCCGTTTGAGGGGGCAAGAGCAGTTCTTC.